The source of this TCR beta chain is a study of identical twins. This clonotype turned up a few times. Its matching antigen is unknown. The J segment lost 5 bases and the V segment lost 2 bases, leaving 10 bases of the junction unmatched. This CDR3 has 15 residues. Per germline, CDR1 DFQATT and CDR2 SNEGSKA (reference sequence). A universal primer site was added by template switching, and unique molecular identifiers were carried by the cDNA. Each CDR3 protein is one row after TCRdb ran MiXCR on the 5' RACE reads. In the table there are 1.5 million or so distinct CDR3 sequences, around a third of which are singletons. Points from the study as a whole: The analysis was cross-sectional rather than longitudinal within donors.

The rearrangement uses TRBV20-1 and TRBJ1-2, with 8 bases that match TRBD1. This clonotype was obtained from a newborn girl in good health. Material: cord blood. CDR3 nucleotides: TGCAGTGCTAGAACGGTGGGGACAGGACTGTATGGCTACACCTTC. Its translation: CSARTVGTGLYGYTF.